This T cell receptor beta chain is from a study of shared clonotypes between healthy human individuals. The study's findings and limits: Between a handful of donors, naive CD4 clonotypes were shared at a level of approximately 5%. Despite large depth, rarefaction showed incomplete sorted-subset sequencing.

About this clone: What it binds is not known. This same CDR3 is encoded by further DNA sequences in the sample.

TCRdb's copy holds only in-frame clones and misses some; the assay was immunoSEQ multiplex PCR. The sample consists of roughly 2,500,000 clones, more than 85% of them appearing once. Healthy HIV-negative adults with no recent acute infections or vaccinations were recruited as donors. CDR3 length equals 14 residues. Deletions cut 0 bases from V and 2 bases from J, with 9 bases between. Per the germline V gene, CDR1 is SGHRS and CDR2 is YFSETQ. V usage is TRBV5-1 and J usage is TRBJ2-7; D uncertain. The sample consisted of naive CD4+ T cells from PBMCs. Noted subset: CD45RA+ positively selected. The TCR comes from a man aged 18 to 35 in good health. Some clones in this sample may be carry-over from other donors' samples. In DNA form, the CDR3 reads TGCGCCAGCAGCTTGGCCGGTGGGGCCTACGAGCAGTACTTC. It encodes CASSLAGGAYEQYF. The full variable domain, in which reference TRBV5-1 and TRBJ2-7 provide the parts outside the CDR3, is KAGVTQTPRYLIKTRGQQVTLSCSPISGHRSVSWYQQTPGQGLQFLFEYFSETQRNKGNFPGRFSGRQFSNSRSEMNVSTLELGDSALYLCASSLAGGAYEQYFGPGTRLTVT.